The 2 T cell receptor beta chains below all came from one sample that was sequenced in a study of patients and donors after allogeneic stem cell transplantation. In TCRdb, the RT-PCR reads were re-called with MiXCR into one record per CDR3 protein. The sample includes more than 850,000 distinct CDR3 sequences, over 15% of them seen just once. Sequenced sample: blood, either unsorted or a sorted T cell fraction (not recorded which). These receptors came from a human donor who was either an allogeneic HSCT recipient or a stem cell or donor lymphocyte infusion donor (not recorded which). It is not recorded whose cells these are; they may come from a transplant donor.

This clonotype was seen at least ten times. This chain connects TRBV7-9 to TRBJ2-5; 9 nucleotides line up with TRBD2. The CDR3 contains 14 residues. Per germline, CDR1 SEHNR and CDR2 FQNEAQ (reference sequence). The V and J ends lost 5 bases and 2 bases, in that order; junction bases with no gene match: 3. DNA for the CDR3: TGTGCCAGCAGCGTGACTAGCGGTCAAGAGACCCAGTACTTC. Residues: CASSVTSGQETQYF.

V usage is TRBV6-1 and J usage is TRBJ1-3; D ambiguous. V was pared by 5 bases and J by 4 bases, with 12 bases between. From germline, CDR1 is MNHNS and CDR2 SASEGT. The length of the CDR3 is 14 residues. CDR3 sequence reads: CASSRMVSGNTIYF. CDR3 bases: TGTGCCAGCAGTAGGATGGTATCCGGAAACACCATATATTTT.